This is a list of T cell receptor beta chains from one sample in a study of post-analysis software for immune sequencing data. MiXCR, applied by TCRdb to the PCR reads, yields one record per CDR3 protein. The repertoire consists of roughly 540,000 distinct CDR3 sequences, with around 34% occurring once and the leading ten covering about 6%. The source material was blood. The receptors here all came from a girl aged 2-17 years with multiple sclerosis. CDR3s include the opening cysteine and the closing phenylalanine or tryptophan. The order of the fields is J gene, clone size, D gene, V gene, CDR3 protein, CDR3 DNA. A D gene is named only where the DNA matches it firmly. Size tells how often a clone was seen (once, few, many) or the class of an expanded clone, and some rows leave it out.

j_call: TRBJ2-5; clone_size: -; d_call: TRBD1; v_call: TRBV5-1; cdr3_aa: CASSLAGTGFQETQYF; cdr3_nt: TGCGCCAGCAGCTTGGCTGGGACAGGGTTCCAAGAGACCCAGTACTTC
j_call: TRBJ2-5; clone_size: few; d_call: -; v_call: TRBV12-5; cdr3_aa: CASGSEIYGETQYF; cdr3_nt: TGTGCTAGTGGTTCCGAAATTTACGGAGAGACCCAGTACTTC
j_call: TRBJ1-5; clone_size: -; d_call: TRBD1; v_call: TRBV4-1; cdr3_aa: CASSQGVTGMQPQHF; cdr3_nt: TGCGCCAGCAGCCAAGGTGTGACAGGGATGCAGCCCCAGCATTTT
j_call: TRBJ2-1; clone_size: -; d_call: -; v_call: TRBV29-1; cdr3_aa: CSVEVWTESSYNEQFF; cdr3_nt: TGCAGCGTTGAAGTCTGGACAGAGAGCTCCTACAATGAGCAGTTCTTC
j_call: TRBJ1-6; clone_size: few; d_call: TRBD1; v_call: TRBV4-1; cdr3_aa: CASSQGDRADSPLHF; cdr3_nt: TGCGCCAGCAGCCAAGGGGACAGGGCAGATTCACCCCTCCACTTT
j_call: TRBJ2-7; clone_size: -; d_call: TRBD1; v_call: TRBV18; cdr3_aa: CASSPGQGLQYF; cdr3_nt: TGTGCCAGCTCACCGGGACAGGGCCTTCAGTACTTC
j_call: TRBJ2-1; clone_size: -; d_call: -; v_call: TRBV7-3; cdr3_aa: CASSLGHLNEQFF; cdr3_nt: TGTGCCAGCAGCTTGGGACACTTAAATGAGCAGTTCTTC
j_call: TRBJ2-1; clone_size: few; d_call: -; v_call: TRBV20-1; cdr3_aa: CSAPRDRYNEQFF; cdr3_nt: TGCAGTGCCCCAAGGGACCGGTACAATGAGCAGTTCTTC
j_call: TRBJ1-2; clone_size: few; d_call: -; v_call: TRBV4-1; cdr3_aa: CASSQEGPQDLGDYGYTF; cdr3_nt: TGCGCCAGCAGCCAAGAGGGACCCCAGGACCTGGGAGACTATGGCTACACCTTC
j_call: TRBJ2-1; clone_size: -; d_call: -; v_call: TRBV18; cdr3_aa: CASSPRLDPFNEQFF; cdr3_nt: TGTGCCAGCTCACCACGACTAGATCCGTTCAATGAGCAGTTCTTC
j_call: TRBJ2-6; clone_size: -; d_call: TRBD1; v_call: TRBV27; cdr3_aa: CASSQDRGRGGANVLTF; cdr3_nt: TGTGCCAGCAGCCAGGACAGGGGCCGGGGAGGGGCCAACGTCCTGACTTTC
j_call: TRBJ1-5; clone_size: -; d_call: -; v_call: TRBV7-2; cdr3_aa: CASSLDGPGPQHF; cdr3_nt: TGTGCCAGCAGTCTAGATGGCCCCGGGCCCCAGCATTTT
j_call: TRBJ2-3; clone_size: -; d_call: TRBD2; v_call: TRBV20-1; cdr3_aa: CSAKGGGHNTDTQYF; cdr3_nt: TGCAGTGCTAAGGGCGGGGGTCACAACACGGATACGCAGTATTTT
j_call: TRBJ2-1; clone_size: -; d_call: -; v_call: TRBV19; cdr3_aa: CASSIDRSSYNEQFF; cdr3_nt: TGTGCCAGTAGTATAGACCGAAGCTCCTACAATGAGCAGTTCTTC
j_call: TRBJ2-5; clone_size: -; d_call: -; v_call: TRBV6-5; cdr3_aa: CASSYGSAGSQETQYF; cdr3_nt: TGTGCCAGCAGTTATGGGTCCGCGGGGTCCCAAGAGACCCAGTACTTC
j_call: TRBJ2-7; clone_size: -; d_call: -; v_call: TRBV12-3/TRBV12-4; cdr3_aa: CASSLLKGLREQYF; cdr3_nt: TGTGCCAGCAGTCTATTAAAGGGTCTCAGGGAGCAGTACTTC
j_call: TRBJ2-3; clone_size: few; d_call: -; v_call: TRBV2; cdr3_aa: CASSEIWEDTQYF; cdr3_nt: TGTGCCAGCAGTGAAATTTGGGAAGATACGCAGTATTTT
j_call: TRBJ1-5; clone_size: -; d_call: -; v_call: TRBV6-6; cdr3_aa: CASSYGRYSNQPQHF; cdr3_nt: TGTGCCAGCAGTTACGGGCGTTATAGCAATCAGCCCCAGCATTTT
j_call: TRBJ2-3; clone_size: -; d_call: -; v_call: TRBV24-1; cdr3_aa: CATSNVPGSGGEADTQYF; cdr3_nt: TGTGCCACCAGTAATGTGCCGGGCAGCGGCGGGGAGGCAGATACGCAGTATTTT
j_call: TRBJ2-3; clone_size: -; d_call: -; v_call: TRBV24-1; cdr3_aa: CATSWDGSGESPRTDTQYF; cdr3_nt: TGTGCCACCAGCTGGGATGGTAGCGGAGAGTCCCCGCGCACAGATACGCAGTATTTT
j_call: TRBJ1-1; clone_size: -; d_call: -; v_call: TRBV6-5; cdr3_aa: CASSYGGGFEAFF; cdr3_nt: TGTGCCAGCAGTTACGGGGGGGGCTTTGAAGCTTTCTTT
j_call: TRBJ1-4; clone_size: few; d_call: -; v_call: TRBV20-1; cdr3_aa: CSAGGHRVTNEKLFF; cdr3_nt: TGCAGTGCTGGAGGACACAGGGTGACTAATGAAAAACTGTTTTTT
j_call: TRBJ2-3; clone_size: -; d_call: TRBD2; v_call: TRBV20-1; cdr3_aa: CSGPQRRGALPSTDTQYF; cdr3_nt: TGCAGTGGACCCCAGAGGCGGGGGGCCTTACCTAGCACAGATACGCAGTATTTT
j_call: TRBJ2-3; clone_size: few; d_call: TRBD2; v_call: TRBV4-2; cdr3_aa: CASSQGTSGAASTDTQYF; cdr3_nt: TGTGCCAGCAGCCAAGGGACTAGCGGGGCCGCTAGCACAGATACGCAGTATTTT
j_call: TRBJ2-1; clone_size: -; d_call: -; v_call: TRBV12-3/TRBV12-4; cdr3_aa: CASSLGVDEQFF; cdr3_nt: TGTGCCAGCAGTTTGGGGGTCGATGAGCAGTTCTTC
j_call: TRBJ2-1; clone_size: -; d_call: TRBD2; v_call: TRBV20-1; cdr3_aa: CSAGERDLYNEQFF; cdr3_nt: TGCAGTGCTGGGGAGCGGGATCTTTACAATGAGCAGTTCTTC
j_call: TRBJ2-5; clone_size: -; d_call: TRBD2; v_call: TRBV10-3; cdr3_aa: CAISETGVAGLKDF; cdr3_nt: TGTGCCATCAGTGAGACTGGGGTAGCGGGGTTAAAAGACTTC
j_call: TRBJ2-5; clone_size: few; d_call: -; v_call: TRBV24-1; cdr3_aa: CATSAPGGQETQYF; cdr3_nt: TGTGCCACCAGTGCCCCCGGGGGCCAAGAGACCCAGTACTTC
j_call: TRBJ1-5; clone_size: -; d_call: TRBD1; v_call: TRBV6-5; cdr3_aa: CASSRQGQGNQPQHF; cdr3_nt: TGTGCCAGCAGTCGACAGGGCCAAGGTAATCAGCCCCAGCATTTT
j_call: TRBJ2-1; clone_size: -; d_call: TRBD1; v_call: TRBV27; cdr3_aa: CATSGQGWNEQFF; cdr3_nt: TGTGCCACCTCGGGACAGGGTTGGAATGAGCAGTTCTTC
j_call: TRBJ2-3; clone_size: -; d_call: -; v_call: TRBV4-1; cdr3_aa: CASSQWVGARTTDTQYF; cdr3_nt: TGCGCCAGCAGCCAATGGGTCGGAGCGCGGACAACAGATACGCAGTATTTT
j_call: TRBJ2-1; clone_size: many; d_call: TRBD1; v_call: TRBV3-1; cdr3_aa: CASSTSGTGGNEQFF; cdr3_nt: TGTGCCAGCAGCACTTCCGGGACAGGGGGCAATGAGCAGTTCTTC
j_call: TRBJ2-3; clone_size: -; d_call: -; v_call: TRBV9; cdr3_aa: CASSVFGTPLYF; cdr3_nt: TGTGCCAGCAGCGTATTTGGGACTCCTCTGTATTTT
j_call: TRBJ2-1; clone_size: few; d_call: TRBD1; v_call: TRBV5-1; cdr3_aa: CASSMGQGSYNEQFF; cdr3_nt: TGCGCCAGCAGCATGGGACAGGGGTCCTACAATGAGCAGTTCTTC
j_call: TRBJ1-1; clone_size: -; d_call: -; v_call: TRBV6-5; cdr3_aa: CASSYSTPGATEAFF; cdr3_nt: TGTGCCAGCAGTTACTCGACCCCAGGGGCCACTGAAGCTTTCTTT
j_call: TRBJ1-1; clone_size: many; d_call: -; v_call: TRBV19; cdr3_aa: CASSTGHPGNTEAFF; cdr3_nt: TGTGCCAGTAGTACCGGACACCCAGGGAACACTGAAGCTTTCTTT
j_call: TRBJ2-5; clone_size: few; d_call: TRBD2; v_call: TRBV10-3; cdr3_aa: CAISESLSGGSMGETQYF; cdr3_nt: TGTGCCATCAGTGAGTCTCTGAGCGGGGGGTCTATGGGAGAGACCCAGTACTTC